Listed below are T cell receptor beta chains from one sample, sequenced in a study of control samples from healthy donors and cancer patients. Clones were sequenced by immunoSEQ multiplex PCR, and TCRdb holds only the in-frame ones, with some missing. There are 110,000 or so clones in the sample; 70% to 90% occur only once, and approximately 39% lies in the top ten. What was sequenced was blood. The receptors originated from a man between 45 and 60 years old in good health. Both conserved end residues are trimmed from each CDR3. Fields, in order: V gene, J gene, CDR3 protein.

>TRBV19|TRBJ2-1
ASSLGQAAYNEQF
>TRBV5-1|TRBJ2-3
ASSFGNLGTDTQY
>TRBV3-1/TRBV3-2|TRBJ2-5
ASSRRGSETQY
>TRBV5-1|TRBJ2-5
ASSFSLTQLLETQY
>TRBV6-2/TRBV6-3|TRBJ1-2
ASSLGPNYGYT
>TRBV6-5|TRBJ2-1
ASKGTDNEQF
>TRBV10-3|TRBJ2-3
AISESLGKAGASTDTQY
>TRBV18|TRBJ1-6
ASSPMHIDNSPLH
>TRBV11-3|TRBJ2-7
ASSFQRGDSYEQY
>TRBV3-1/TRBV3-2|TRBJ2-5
ASSLYTGGRETQY
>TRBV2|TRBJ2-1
ASSPGPQGTSGGHNNEQF
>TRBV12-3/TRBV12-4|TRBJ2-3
ASSPNLQY
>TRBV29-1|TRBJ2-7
SASSNRDTSYEQY
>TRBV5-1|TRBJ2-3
ASSSTGDTQY
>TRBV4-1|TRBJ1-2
ASSQDLYRRRGYGYT
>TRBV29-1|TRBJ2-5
SARTLQETQY
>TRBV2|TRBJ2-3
ASSEWVTDTQY
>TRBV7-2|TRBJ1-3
ASSLYGSSGNTIY
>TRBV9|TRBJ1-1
ASSVGILGMNTEAF
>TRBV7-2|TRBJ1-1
ASSPQVVTEAF
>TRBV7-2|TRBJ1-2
ASSLQVRFGYT
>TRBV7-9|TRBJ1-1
ASSPERTEAF